A single sample gave rise to the 23 T cell receptor beta chains below, sequenced in a study of T cell responses to AZD1222 COVID-19 vaccine. Clones were read by immunoSEQ multiplex PCR, and TCRdb kept only the in-frame ones, dropping some. Of 100,000 to 120,000 clones listed, around 90% are singletons. Material: peripheral blood, obtained 28 days after the second AZD1222 dose. These receptors were collected from an adult who received the AZD1222 COVID-19 vaccine.

This clone was picked up a small number of times. The chain recombines TRBV5-1 with TRBJ2-1; 8 nucleotides line up with TRBD2. The CDR3 runs 15 residues. Germline-derived CDR1 and CDR2 are SGHRS and YFSETQ. Trimming took 4 bases from V and 5 from J; bases not matched to a gene: 8. CDR3 sequence (DNA): TGCGCCAGCAGCCCCTCGGGGGGGCTGCACAATGAGCAGTTCTTC. Its translation: CASSPSGGLHNEQFF.

The chain links TRBV11-3 to TRBJ2-7; D gene unclear. V lost 3 bases to trimming and J lost 3 bases, with 9 bases between them. CDR3 length equals 13 residues. The V gene's germline CDR1 is SGHNT and CDR2 YENEEA. The CDR3 coding sequence is TGTGCCAGCAGCTTCGGTGGGGACTACGAGCAGTACTTC. It codes for CASSFGGDYEQYF.

CDR3: CASSPGLAGSEQFF. In DNA form, the CDR3 reads TGCGCCAGCAGCCCTGGACTAGCGGGATCTGAGCAGTTCTTC. The V gene is TRBV5-1, the J gene TRBJ2-1; 12 bases line up with TRBD2. Germline trimming cut 4 bases from V and 9 bases from J; bases unmatched to any gene: 5. Germline V gene data show CDR1 as SGHRS and CDR2 as YFSETQ. The CDR3 runs to 14 residues.

This clone has only a few counts. The rearrangement joins TRBV18 to TRBJ1-4; D is ambiguous. V was clipped by 5 bases and J by 7 bases, with 17 bases between them. The length of the CDR3 is 15 residues. In germline, CDR1 is KGHSH, CDR2 LQKENI. The CDR3 spells CASSTSAGEGEKLFF. The CDR3 DNA follows: TGTGCCAGCTCAACCTCGGCGGGAGAGGGTGAAAAACTGTTTTTT.

The chain carries TRBV5-1 and TRBJ2-7; TRBD1 matches at 8 bases. V was clipped by 3 bases and J by 6 bases; unmatched bases: 8. Germline V gives CDR1 SGHRS, CDR2 YFSETQ. The CDR3 runs 14 residues. This chain's CDR3 is CASSSGQGQGEQYF. CDR3 nucleotide sequence: TGCGCCAGCAGCTCCGGACAGGGCCAAGGCGAGCAGTACTTC.

Here the CDR3 DNA reads TGCGCCAGCAGCGGGGGTGCAACTAATGAAAAACTGTTTTTT. It codes for CASSGGATNEKLFF. The V gene is TRBV5-1, the J gene TRBJ1-4, with D possibly being TRBD1 (5 bases). The CDR3 has 14 residues. Germline V CDR1 and CDR2: SGHRS, YFSETQ. With 4 bases removed from V and 0 bases from J, the gap between germline ends came to 7 bases.

The chain recombines TRBV7-6 with TRBJ1-2; 8 bases are a match to TRBD1. Looked up from germline, CDR1 is SGHVS and CDR2 is FNYEAQ. The CDR3 is made up of 15 amino acids. With V trimmed by 5 bases and J by 6 bases, 11 bases remained unmatched. CDR3 bases: TGTGCCAGCAGCCCGAACCTAGGACAGGGCCATGGCTACACCTTC. It codes for CASSPNLGQGHGYTF.

The rearrangement uses TRBV7-6 and TRBJ2-2, with 7 nucleotides matching TRBD2. Germline V gene sequence: CDR1 SGHVS, CDR2 FNYEAQ. This CDR3 spans 15 amino acids. V was clipped by 5 bases and J by 7 bases; unmatched bases: 10. As DNA, the CDR3 is TGTGCCAGCAGCCCGAGGGCGGGGGTTGGCGGGGAGCTGTTTTTT. This codes for CASSPRAGVGGELFF. Full variable domain (missing parts from reference TRBV7-6 and TRBJ2-2): GAGVSQSPRYKVTKRGQDVALRCDPISGHVSLYWYRQALGQGPEFLTYFNYEAQQDKSGLPNDRFSAERPEGSISTLTIQRTEQRDSAMYRCASSPRAGVGGELFFGEGSRLTVL.

The chain is built from TRBV2 and TRBJ2-2, with unresolved D. V was trimmed by 5 bases and J by 3 bases, leaving 7 bases between them. The CDR3 covers 13 residues. The germline CDR1 and CDR2 sequences are SNHLY and FYNNEI. Here the CDR3 DNA reads TGTGCCAGCAGTCGGAGCTACACCGGGGAGCTGTTTTTT. Its translation: CASSRSYTGELFF.

The chain links TRBV19 to TRBJ2-2; D is unresolved. The CDR3 consists of 15 residues. Germline V gene lookup returns CDR1 LNHDA and CDR2 SQIVND (reference sequence). V was shortened by 2 bases and J by 3 bases, with 10 bases between the two germline ends. CDR3 DNA: TGTGCCAGTAGTATATATGGCGGCGACACCGGGGAGCTGTTTTTT. Encoded protein: CASSIYGGDTGELFF.

This clone was counted a few times. The chain has TRBV12-3 or TRBV12-4 and TRBJ1-2; D possibly corresponds to TRBD1 (6 bases). This CDR3 spans 13 amino acids. V was trimmed by 3 bases and J by 11 bases, leaving 16 bases between them. The CDR3 DNA is TGTGCCAGCAGTTTTCCCCTAGGGGGTGGGTACACCTTC. Amino acid sequence: CASSFPLGGGYTF.

The chain links TRBV5-1 to TRBJ1-1; perhaps TRBD1 as D (5 bases). V was shortened by 2 bases and J by 7 bases, with 15 bases between the two germline ends. The CDR3 has 14 residues. CDR1 and CDR2 from the germline V gene are SGHRS and YFSETQ. The CDR3 nucleotides are TGCGCCAGCAGCTTTTTGACAGAAAAAGGTGAAGCTTTCTTT. It encodes CASSFLTEKGEAFF.

The chain is built from TRBV7-9 and TRBJ1-2; 12 bases are shared with TRBD1. Germline V gene sequence: CDR1 SEHNR, CDR2 FQNEAQ (reference sequence). CDR3 size: 14 residues. The V and J ends lost 3 bases and 8 bases, in that order; junction bases with no gene match: 4. CDR3 residues: CASSFGTGGEGYTF. As DNA, the CDR3 is TGTGCCAGCAGCTTCGGGACAGGGGGCGAAGGCTACACCTTC. Variable domain in full (rest from reference TRBV7-9 and TRBJ1-2): DTGVSQNPRHKITKRGQNVTFRCDPISEHNRLYWYRQTLGQGPEFLTYFQNEAQLEKSRLLSDRFSAERPKGSFSTLEIQRTEQGDSAMYLCASSFGTGGEGYTFGSGTRLTVV.

This chain joins TRBV30 and TRBJ2-7, with a possible D match to TRBD1 (5 bases). Trimming shortened V by 1 base and J by 2 bases, and 12 bases separated the two germline ends. This CDR3 spans 14 amino acids. Germline values: CDR1 GTSNPN, CDR2 SVGIG (reference sequence). The CDR3 sequence is CAWSAGQAPYEQYF. Here the CDR3 DNA reads TGTGCCTGGAGTGCAGGACAAGCCCCCTACGAGCAGTACTTC.

This chain links TRBV11-2 with TRBJ2-3; 9 bases align to TRBD2. The length of the CDR3 is 16 residues. J was trimmed by 0 bases and V by 5 bases; bases with no gene match: 6. From germline, CDR1 is SGHAT and CDR2 FQNNGV. This CDR3 reads CASSALAGASTDTQYF. The CDR3 bases are TGTGCCAGCAGCGCCTTAGCGGGGGCTAGCACAGATACGCAGTATTTT.

The table lists this clone with a count of one. This chain links TRBV24-1 with TRBJ2-3, with 10 bases aligning to TRBD2. The CDR3 loop spans 16 amino acids. Germline loops: CDR1 KGHDR, CDR2 SFDVKD. The ends lost 4 bases at V and 1 base at J; junction bases unmatched: 4. CDR3 loop: CATSDPGTSGTDTQYF. The CDR3, as DNA: TGTGCCACCAGTGACCCTGGGACTAGCGGCACAGATACGCAGTATTTT.

The J gene is TRBJ2-7, the V gene TRBV6-5; 15 bases are a match to TRBD2. The CDR3 contains 15 residues. Germline CDR1 is MNHEY and CDR2 is SVGAGI. The junction had 2 bases not matched to a gene; V was cut back by 6 bases and J by 2 bases. CDR3 amino acids: CASSRTSGGAYEQYF. For the CDR3, the DNA is TGTGCCAGCAGCAGGACTAGCGGGGGGGCCTACGAGCAGTACTTC.

The chain employs TRBV2 and TRBJ1-4, with D possibly TRBD1 on 5 matching bases. CDR3 length: 13 residues. Germline CDR1 reads SNHLY; CDR2 reads FYNNEI. Trimming took off 6 bases at V and 4 bases at J, with 9 bases between the two ends. The CDR3 is CASRMTDNEKLFF. The CDR3 region has the DNA TGTGCCAGCAGGATGACAGATAATGAAAAACTGTTTTTT.

The J gene is TRBJ1-1, the V gene TRBV6-5; TRBD1 matches 7 bases. CDR1 and CDR2 (germline): MNHEY, SVGAGI. This CDR3 contains 14 residues. Germline trimming cut 6 bases from V and 4 bases from J; bases unmatched to any gene: 8. The CDR3 DNA sequence: TGTGCCAGCAGCCTAGACAGGGCTGGCACTGAAGCTTTCTTT. It codes for CASSLDRAGTEAFF.

This clone was found a few times. The rearrangement joins TRBV11-3 to TRBJ2-1; perhaps TRBD2 as D (5 bases). CDR3 size: 16 residues. Germline V gene sequence: CDR1 SGHNT, CDR2 YENEEA. The V gene lost 3 bases and the J gene lost 0 bases, with 12 bases spanning the gap. The CDR3, as DNA: TGTGCCAGCAGCTTGGCGGGCCCCAGCTCCTACAATGAGCAGTTCTTC. Translated: CASSLAGPSSYNEQFF.

This chain uses TRBV9 with TRBJ1-3; 11 bases fit TRBD1. CDR1 is SGDLS, CDR2 YYNGEE, per germline. Trimming took 4 bases from V and 10 from J; bases not matched to a gene: 10. This CDR3 is built from 15 residues. The CDR3 DNA follows: TGTGCCAGCAGCCCTTACCCGGACAGGGGGCGTACCATATATTTT. Translating gives CASSPYPDRGRTIYF. Complete variable domain (other parts from reference TRBV9 and TRBJ1-3): DSGVTQTPKHLITATGQRVTLRCSPRSGDLSVYWYQQSLDQGLQFLIQYYNGEERAKGNILERFSAQQFPDLHSELNLSSLELGDSALYFCASSPYPDRGRTIYFGEGSWLTVV.

J is TRBJ2-2 and V is TRBV27, with D perhaps matching TRBD1 (6 bases). The V gene's germline CDR1 is MNHEY and CDR2 SMNVEV (reference sequence). The CDR3 loop spans 13 amino acids. Between the trimmed V and J ends, which lost 7 bases and 7 bases, there was a span of 13 bases. The CDR3 spells CASTPTGGGELFF. The DNA of the CDR3 is TGTGCCAGCACCCCGACAGGAGGCGGGGAGCTGTTTTTT.

This rearrangement joins TRBV7-9 to TRBJ1-2; D is perhaps TRBD1 (6 bases). Trimming removed 3 bases at V and 4 bases at J, with 15 bases between. The CDR3 extends over 15 amino acids. The germline CDR1 and CDR2 sequences are SEHNR and FQNEAQ (reference sequence). Here the CDR3 reads CASSLGISGAYGYTF. CDR3 DNA: TGTGCCAGCAGCTTGGGGATATCAGGGGCCTATGGCTACACCTTC.